This is a list of T cell receptor beta chains from one sample in a study of cytomegalovirus exposure and HLA in healthy donors. Clones were read by immunoSEQ multiplex PCR, and TCRdb kept only the in-frame ones, dropping some. In the table there are 65,000 to 85,000 clones, approximately 70% of which are singletons. Sequenced sample: PBMCs. These receptors were taken from a male donor in good health and CMV-seropositive. The CDR3 runs from the conserved cysteine through the conserved F or W. D genes are given only for firm matches. Some rows mark clone size as missing; the rest say once, few, many or name a class of expanded clone.

V	size	D	J	DNA	CDR3
TRBV20-1	.	.	TRBJ1-1	TGCAGTGCTAATACAAACACTGAAGCTTTCTTT	CSANTNTEAFF
TRBV9	few	TRBD1	TRBJ2-3	TGTGCCAGCAGCCAATGGGCCGGGACAGGGGATGTTGGAGCAGATACGCAGTATTTT	CASSQWAGTGDVGADTQYF
TRBV11-2	few	TRBD2	TRBJ2-1	TGTGCCAGCAGCTTACGGGCTAGCGGGATACCCCCCAGAGAGCAGTTCTTC	CASSLRASGIPPREQFF
TRBV10-3	.	TRBD2	TRBJ2-7	TGTGCCATCAGTGTTACTAGCGGGGGGGCCGAGCAGTACTTC	CAISVTSGGAEQYF
TRBV6-1	.	.	TRBJ1-2	TGTGCCAGCAGTGAAAATACAGGGTGGCACTATGGCTACACCTTC	CASSENTGWHYGYTF
TRBV7-2	.	.	TRBJ1-2	TGTGCCAGCAGCTCCCGGGGGGACTACACCTTC	CASSSRGDYTF
TRBV7-7	.	.	TRBJ2-2	TGTGCCAGCAGCTTAGACTTTCCCGGGGAGCTGTTTTTT	CASSLDFPGELFF
TRBV14	.	.	TRBJ2-3	TGTGCCAGCAGCCTCGGAGATACGCAGTATTTT	CASSLGDTQYF
TRBV5-4	.	.	TRBJ2-7	TGTGCCAGCAGGAACACAGGAGACTTC	CASRNTGDF
TRBV7-9	.	.	TRBJ1-1	TGTGCCAGCAGCTCCGATCTAGGCACTGAAGCTTTCTTT	CASSSDLGTEAFF
TRBV10-1	.	TRBD2	TRBJ2-7	TGCGCCAGCAGTGTGGACGGGGAGGGGGAGCAGTACTTC	CASSVDGEGEQYF
TRBV4-1	.	.	TRBJ2-3	TGCGCCAGCAGCCAAGCTGAGGGAAGCACAGATACGCAGTATTTT	CASSQAEGSTDTQYF
TRBV4-2	.	.	TRBJ1-2	TGTGCCAGCAGCCAAGATCGCGAGAACTATGGCTACACCTTC	CASSQDRENYGYTF
TRBV2	few	.	TRBJ2-1	TGTGCCAGCAGAAGCTATGGCCGCGGGGCCTACAATGAGCAGTTCTTC	CASRSYGRGAYNEQFF
TRBV19	.	.	TRBJ2-1	TGTGCCAGTAGTACCATACAGGGCAATGAGCAGTTCTTC	CASSTIQGNEQFF
TRBV30	.	.	TRBJ1-6	TGTGCCTGGGGACGGGACATCGATTCACCCCTCCACTTT	CAWGRDIDSPLHF
TRBV5-1	few	.	TRBJ2-2	TGCGCCAGCAAACCATCTTTCCGACAGGACGGGGAGCTGTTTTTT	CASKPSFRQDGELFF
TRBV29-1	.	.	TRBJ2-5	TGCAGCGTTAGGGGAGAGACCCAGTACTTC	CSVRGETQYF
TRBV13	.	.	TRBJ2-1	TGTGCCAGCAGCTTCGACATCAGCTCCTACAATGAGCAGTTCTTC	CASSFDISSYNEQFF
TRBV11-2	.	.	TRBJ1-4	TGTGCCAGCAGCCCTAGGTTGTCTGAAAAACTGTTTTTT	CASSPRLSEKLFF
TRBV6-1	.	.	TRBJ1-5	TGTGCCAGCAGTGGGCAACCAAATCAGCCCCAGCATTTT	CASSGQPNQPQHF
TRBV6-5	.	TRBD1	TRBJ1-2	TGTGCCAGCAGTTCCGGGACAGGGGTGCCCTATGGCTACACCTTC	CASSSGTGVPYGYTF
TRBV30	.	.	TRBJ1-2	TGTGCCTGGACAGGGGTTTATGGCTACACCTTC	CAWTGVYGYTF
TRBV6-5	.	TRBD2	TRBJ2-2	TGTGCCAGCAGGAATCTAGCGGCCCGGGAGCTGTTTTTT	CASRNLAARELFF
TRBV19	.	.	TRBJ2-7	TGTGCCAGTAGTCCTGCGACAGGCTACGAGCAGTACTTC	CASSPATGYEQYF
TRBV6-6	.	.	TRBJ1-1	TGTGCCAGCAGTTACTCGGGGCGGGGGAACACTGAAGCTTTCTTT	CASSYSGRGNTEAFF
TRBV5-1	.	TRBD2	TRBJ2-7	TGCGCCAGCAGCTTGACTAGCGGCTCCTACGAGCAGTACTTC	CASSLTSGSYEQYF
TRBV5-4	.	TRBD2	TRBJ2-2	TGTGCCAGCAGCCACCGGGGGGTCGCGAACACCGGGGAGCTGTTTTTT	CASSHRGVANTGELFF
TRBV19	.	TRBD1	TRBJ2-5	TGTGCCAGTAGTAACTCTCCGGACAGGCAAGAGACCCAGTACTTC	CASSNSPDRQETQYF
TRBV2	.	TRBD1	TRBJ1-1	TGTGCCAGCAGGCCGAGACAGGGGGTAAACACTGAAGCTTTCTTT	CASRPRQGVNTEAFF
TRBV6-5	.	.	TRBJ1-1	TGTGCCAGCAGTTACCCCCCGGGGGAAGCTTTCTTT	CASSYPPGEAFF
TRBV9	few	.	TRBJ2-1	TGTGCCAGCAGCGTCTACGATGAGCAGTTCTTC	CASSVYDEQFF
TRBV5-1	.	.	TRBJ2-1	TGCGCCAGCAGCTGGGGCAAAAATGAGCAGTTCTTC	CASSWGKNEQFF
TRBV7-2	.	.	TRBJ2-5	TGTGCCAGCAGCCGCGGAGTGGCGGAGACCCAGTACTTC	CASSRGVAETQYF
TRBV29-1	.	.	TRBJ1-2	TGCAGCGCTGGGGAGGGGGTCTATGGCTACACCTTC	CSAGEGVYGYTF
TRBV19	.	.	TRBJ2-5	TGTGCCAGTAGTAGAGACAGGCAAGGGACCCAGTACTTC	CASSRDRQGTQYF
TRBV10-1	.	TRBD1	TRBJ2-2	TGCGCCAGCAGCCCCGGGACAGCGAACACCGGGGAGCTGTTTTTT	CASSPGTANTGELFF
TRBV7-2	.	TRBD2	TRBJ2-5	TGTGCCAGCAGCTCTACGCCGGGACTAGCGGGAGTAGAGACCCAGTACTTC	CASSSTPGLAGVETQYF
TRBV30	.	.	TRBJ1-5	TGTGCCTGGAGGGGCGGGAGCAATCAGCCCCAGCATTTT	CAWRGGSNQPQHF